One and the same sample provided the 23 T cell receptor beta chains below, sequenced in a study of blood T cells in healthy people across ages. A J-beta primer mix and a sample-barcoded 5' primer were used in a second PCR of about 7 to 12 cycles. TCRdb passed the 5' RACE reads through MiXCR, listing each CDR3 protein once. The sample contains about 630,000 distinct CDR3 sequences, under 25% of which appear only once. Sample: blood. These TCRs come from a man between 65 and 85 years old in good health.

The chain joins TRBV3-1 to TRBJ2-5; D possibly matches TRBD1 or TRBD2 (7 bases each). The J call may be wrong; the DNA end is better matched by TRBJ2-1. The V gene's germline CDR1 is LGHDT and CDR2 YNNKEL (reference sequence). The length of the CDR3 is 14 residues. The CDR3, as DNA: TGTGCCAGCACCCAGGGGGAGGGCCTCAATGAGCAGTTCTTC. This gives the protein CASTQGEGLNEQFF.

This clonotype was detected many times. The chain couples TRBV21-1 to TRBJ2-5; the table assigns TRBD1, which was not confirmed against the DNA. TRBV21-1 is assigned pseudogene status. This CDR3 region has 15 residues. CDR3 nucleotides: TGTGCCAGCAGCAAAGAAGGGACAGGGGAAGAGACCCAGTACTTC. Its protein product is CASSKEGTGEETQYF.

This clonotype turned up a few times. The chain is built from TRBV18 and TRBJ2-5; 7 nucleotides line up with TRBD1. V gave up 2 bases and J gave up 13 bases; unmatched junction bases: 10. CDR1 is KGHSH, CDR2 LQKENI, per germline. There are 13 residues in the CDR3. The CDR3 DNA follows: TGTGCCAGCTCACCAGGGAAGGACAGGCCCAGGTACTTC. Translation: CASSPGKDRPRYF.

Here the CDR3 reads CASSPGQGSFYGYTF. CDR3 sequence (DNA): TGTGCCAGCAGTCCGGGACAGGGGTCCTTCTATGGCTACACCTTC. This chain joins TRBV2 and TRBJ1-2; 10 bases match TRBD1. Germline V CDR1 and CDR2: SNHLY, FYNNEI. There are 15 residues in the CDR3. The ends lost 5 bases at V and 4 bases at J; junction bases unmatched: 7.

This clonotype has a handful of counts. An end of the junction does not agree with germline; a read error may underlie this. This chain uses TRBV6-1 with TRBJ2-4; 9 bases agree with TRBD1. Germline V lookup: CDR1 MNHNS, CDR2 SASEGT. This CDR3 has 19 residues. CDR3 protein: CASSEDGTGIQVAKNIQYF. DNA of the CDR3: TGTGCCAGCAGCGAAGATGGGACAGGGATCCAAGTAGCCAAAAACATTCAGTACTTC.

At least ten counts were recorded for this clonotype. J is TRBJ2-5 and V is TRBV20-1; no reliable D call. The germline V gene has CDR1 DFQATT and CDR2 SNEGSKA (reference sequence). V lost 4 bases and J 1 base, leaving 7 bases between the germline ends. This CDR3 region has 12 residues. The CDR3 DNA sequence: TGCAGTGCTAAAGGACCCCAAGAGACCCAGTACTTC. Protein: CSAKGPQETQYF.

This clonotype has a count of ten or more. V gene TRBV5-1 combines with J gene TRBJ2-4; D gene uncertain. V was pared by 5 bases and J by 5 bases, with 11 bases between. Germline-derived CDR1 and CDR2 are SGHRS and YFSETQ. The CDR3 runs 13 residues. The CDR3 region has the DNA TGCGCCAGCAGTTCCACGGTGGAAAACATTCAGTACTTC. Its protein is CASSSTVENIQYF.

This clonotype has a handful of counts. J is TRBJ2-5 and V is TRBV5-5, with D maybe TRBD2 (6 bases). Germline loops: CDR1 SGHKS, CDR2 YYEKEE (reference sequence). V was pared by 1 base and J by 4 bases, with 8 bases between. This CDR3 comprises 13 residues. CDR3 DNA sequence: TGTGCCAGCAGCTTGTACGGGGGAGAGACCCAGTACTTC. Translated: CASSLYGGETQYF.

The rearrangement uses TRBV28 and TRBJ2-7; perhaps TRBD1 as D (6 bases). The CDR3 runs 15 residues. V lost 7 bases and J lost 2, with 18 bases in between. Per the germline V gene, CDR1 is MDHEN and CDR2 is SYDVKM. CDR3 amino acids: CASTPGHLTTYEQYF. CDR3 DNA: TGTGCCAGCACCCCGGGACATCTTACGACCTACGAGCAGTACTTC.

This clonotype has just a few counts. The chain links TRBV7-6 to TRBJ2-5; D call uncertain. CDR3 length: 14 amino acids. From germline, CDR1 is SGHVS and CDR2 FNYEAQ. Trimming took 4 bases from V and 5 from J, leaving 14 bases between them. The CDR3 DNA reads as TGTGCCAGCAGCTATTCACTACCCGGGGAGACCCAGTACTTC. It codes for CASSYSLPGETQYF.

The chain recombines TRBV5-1 with TRBJ1-4, with unresolved D. V gave up 6 bases and J gave up 6 bases, with 12 bases separating them. The CDR3 length is 13 residues. The germline CDR1 and CDR2 sequences are SGHRS and YFSETQ. The CDR3 loop reads CASKFGGDEKLFF. The CDR3 DNA reads as TGCGCCAGCAAGTTCGGCGGCGATGAAAAACTGTTTTTT.

This chain links TRBV9 with TRBJ2-6, with TRBD2 matching 14 bases. V was clipped by 0 bases and J by 1 base; unmatched bases: 0. The CDR3 consists of 18 residues. Per germline, CDR1 SGDLS and CDR2 YYNGEE. The CDR3 nucleotides are TGTGCCAGCAGCGTAGGACTAGCGGGAGGGTCTGGGGCCAACGTCCTGACTTTC. Translating gives CASSVGLAGGSGANVLTF.

V gene TRBV20-1 combines with J gene TRBJ2-2; 9 nucleotides line up with TRBD2. The CDR3 extends over 13 amino acids. Germline V gene lookup returns CDR1 DFQATT and CDR2 SNEGSKA (reference sequence). Unmatched junction bases numbered 6, after V lost 7 bases and J lost 6 bases. The CDR3 DNA follows: TGCAGTGTTAGCGGGAGCCGGGCCGGGGAGCTGTTTTTT. This translates into CSVSGSRAGELFF.

This clonotype was counted at least ten times. The genes are TRBV5-1 and TRBJ2-1, with D possibly being TRBD2 (7 bases). CDR1 and CDR2 from the germline V gene are SGHRS and YFSETQ. The V and J ends lost 0 bases and 8 bases respectively, with 15 bases between them. The CDR3 runs 15 residues. The CDR3 loop reads CASSLEPGGTYEQFF. The DNA of the CDR3 is TGCGCCAGCAGCTTGGAACCGGGGGGCACATATGAGCAGTTCTTC.

This clonotype was counted ten times or more. The rearrangement uses TRBV5-6 and TRBJ2-2; 7 bases map to TRBD1. CDR1 SGHDT and CDR2 YYEEEE come from the germline V gene. Trimming removed 4 bases from V and 5 bases from J; junction bases left unmatched: 5. The CDR3 totals 14 residues. DNA for the CDR3: TGTGCCAGCAGCCTACCACAGGGGACCGGGGAGCTGTTTTTT. It translates to CASSLPQGTGELFF. Combining the CDR3 with reference TRBV5-6 and TRBJ2-2 gives the whole variable domain DAGVTQSPTHLIKTRGQQVTLRCSPKSGHDTVSWYQQALGQGPQFIFQYYEEEERQRGNFPDRFSGHQFPNYSSELNVNALLLGDSALYLCASSLPQGTGELFFGEGSRLTVL.

The gene calls are TRBV10-3 and TRBJ2-7; a possible D gene is TRBD2 (6 bases). Germline V gene lookup returns CDR1 ENHRY and CDR2 SYGVKD. The V end lost 5 bases, the J end lost 7 bases, and 18 bases lay between the germline ends. CDR3 length: 14 residues. For the CDR3, the DNA is TGTGCCATCAGTCAAACAAGGGAGGTATGGGAGCAGTACTTC. It yields the protein CAISQTREVWEQYF.

The chain employs TRBV28 and TRBJ2-3; D may be TRBD1 (6 bases). Germline V lookup: CDR1 MDHEN, CDR2 SYDVKM. The CDR3 runs to 17 residues. V shed 3 bases and J shed 0 bases, with 16 bases lying between them. Here the CDR3 DNA reads TGTGCCAGCAGTTTTCGAGGGGGATTTTCTAGCACAGATACGCAGTATTTT. This codes for CASSFRGGFSSTDTQYF.

The sample holds a few counts of this clonotype. The J gene is TRBJ2-5, the V gene TRBV6-2 or TRBV6-3; 7 bases fit TRBD2. The closer fit of TRBJ2-7 to the DNA end suggests the J call may be wrong. The germline CDR1 and CDR2 sequences are MNHEY and SVGEGT. The CDR3 extends over 17 amino acids. In DNA form, the CDR3 reads TGTGCCAGCAGTTACTCCCCAAGCGGGAAGGCGACCTACGAGCAGTACTTC. Translation gives CASSYSPSGKATYEQYF.

This clonotype was seen more than once but under ten times. This chain connects TRBV4-1 to TRBJ1-4; 7 nucleotides line up with TRBD1. Unmatched junction bases numbered 7, after V lost 2 bases and J lost 7 bases. From germline, CDR1 is MGHRA and CDR2 YSYEKL. CDR3 length: 15 amino acids. CDR3 amino acids: CASSQYDRVGEKLFF. CDR3 nucleotide sequence: TGCGCCAGCAGCCAATACGACAGGGTCGGTGAAAAACTGTTTTTT.

Details on this clonotype: The germline gene is not matched at one end of the junction; a read error may be the cause. The chain has TRBV29-1 and TRBJ2-7; 8 nucleotides match TRBD1. In germline, CDR1 is SQVTM, CDR2 ANQGSEA. CDR3 length equals 18 residues. As DNA, the CDR3 is TGCAGCGTCCCTGGCCACAGGGGGTCGCTTTTCCGCTCCTACGAGCAGTCCTTC. Its translation: CSVPGHRGSLFRSYEQSF.

Ten or more counts support this clonotype. V usage is TRBV28 and J usage is TRBJ1-4; D unclear. V was cut by 6 bases and J by 4 bases, with 24 bases left in between. This CDR3 region has 18 residues. Germline V gene data show CDR1 as MDHEN and CDR2 as SYDVKM. CDR3 sequence reads: CASSTTFPIRGDNEKLFF. In DNA form, the CDR3 reads TGTGCCAGCAGCACGACCTTCCCAATACGTGGGGATAATGAAAAACTGTTTTTT.

The chain recombines TRBV7-2 with TRBJ2-3, with a tentative D call TRBD2 (6 bases). Germline-derived CDR1 and CDR2 are SGHTA and FQGNSA. The CDR3 covers 14 residues. V was trimmed by 1 base and J by 4 bases, leaving 9 bases between them. For the CDR3, the DNA is TGTGCCAGCAGCTTAGGACTAGATCCAGATACGCAGTATTTT. Translating gives CASSLGLDPDTQYF.

This clonotype was seen at least ten times. The chain recombines TRBV7-6 with TRBJ2-5; 8 bases line up with TRBD2. The CDR3 is 14 residues long. Germline CDR1 reads SGHVS; CDR2 reads FNYEAQ. After removal of 3 bases from V and 5 bases from J, the junction contained 5 bases not matched to a gene. The CDR3 protein is CASSFSGTGETQYF. The CDR3 region has the DNA TGTGCCAGCAGCTTTAGCGGGACCGGCGAGACCCAGTACTTC.